Below are 8 T cell receptor beta chains sequenced from a single sample in a study of blood T cell repertoires in COVID-19. Repertoires were generated with immunoSEQ multiplex PCR, while TCRdb's copy carries only in-frame clones and drops some. The sample holds some 70,000 clones, 80% to 90% seen once. Material: peripheral blood. These receptors all stem from a man aged 50-60 years with active COVID-19.

Only one count was recorded for this clone. V gene TRBV25-1 combines with J gene TRBJ2-5; 10 bases map to TRBD2. This CDR3 has 16 amino acids. V was clipped by 2 bases and J by 1 base; unmatched bases: 4. CDR1 MGHDK and CDR2 SYGVNS come from the germline V gene. CDR3 protein: CASSETSGIIQETQYF. In DNA, the CDR3 is TGTGCCAGCAGTGAAACTAGCGGGATCATCCAAGAGACCCAGTACTTC.

The chain couples TRBV2 to TRBJ1-1, with D unresolved. The CDR3 totals 15 residues. CDR1 SNHLY and CDR2 FYNNEI come from the germline V gene. V was shortened by 6 bases and J by 4 bases, with 18 bases between the two germline ends. CDR3 amino acids: CASSSNGGISTEAFF. The CDR3 DNA sequence: TGTGCCAGCAGCTCCAACGGAGGGATTAGCACTGAAGCTTTCTTT.

The chain employs TRBV2 and TRBJ2-2; D possibly corresponds to TRBD1 (6 bases). V lost 6 bases to trimming and J lost 2 bases, with 13 bases between them. The germline V gene encodes CDR1 SNHLY and CDR2 FYNNEI. The CDR3 spans 15 residues. CDR3 coding DNA: TGTGCCAGCAGCACCGGGACACCTAACACCGGGGAGCTGTTTTTT. Amino acid sequence: CASSTGTPNTGELFF.

As to this clone: At one end, the junction sequence differs from germline, possibly due to a read error. The rearrangement links TRBV7-7 to TRBJ2-5, with TRBD2 matching over 7 bases. CDR1 is SSHAT, CDR2 FNYEAQ, per germline (reference sequence). The CDR3 length is 15 residues. CDR3 DNA sequence: TGTGCTAGCAGCTTAGGGCGGGGGAGGAGGGAGACCCAGTACTTC. It translates to CASSLGRGRRETQYF.

The chain uses TRBV7-2 and TRBJ1-4; D is possibly TRBD1 (6 bases). Germline CDR1 reads SGHTA; CDR2 reads FQGNSA. This CDR3 has 16 amino acids. The V and J ends lost 0 bases and 8 bases respectively, with 16 bases between them. CDR3: CASSLASRGIYEKLFF. CDR3 nucleotide sequence: TGTGCCAGCAGCTTAGCTTCGAGGGGGATCTACGAAAAACTGTTTTTT.

A note on this clone: At one end, the junction sequence differs from germline, possibly due to a read error. The rearrangement uses TRBV18 and TRBJ2-7; TRBD1 is a possible D gene (6 bases). In germline, CDR1 is KGHSH, CDR2 LQKENI. The CDR3 totals 15 residues. The CDR3 spells CASSPLQGSPYEQYF. CDR3 nucleotides: TGTGCCAGCTCCCCACTCCAGGGGTCCCCCTACGAGCAGTACTTC.

This clone turned up a few times. V gene TRBV2 combines with J gene TRBJ1-4, with 8 bases aligning to TRBD1. The V gene end was trimmed by 3 bases and the J gene end by 6 bases; junction bases not matched to a gene: 3. CDR3 length: 14 amino acids. Germline assignment: CDR1 SNHLY and CDR2 FYNNEI. CDR3 residues: CASSEGTGDEKLFF. Written as DNA, the CDR3 is TGTGCCAGCAGTGAGGGGACAGGTGATGAAAAACTGTTTTTT. The variable domain in full, with the rest retrieved from reference TRBV2 and TRBJ1-4, is EPEVTQTPSHQVTQMGQEVILRCVPISNHLYFYWYRQILGQKVEFLVSFYNNEISEKSEIFDDQFSVERPDGSNFTLKIRSTKLEDSAMYFCASSEGTGDEKLFFGSGTQLSVL.

The chain uses TRBV28 and TRBJ1-5; 9 bases are a match to TRBD1. Germline V gene lookup returns CDR1 MDHEN and CDR2 SYDVKM. The V segment lost 3 bases and the J segment 3 bases; nucleotides outside the gene matches: 9. This CDR3 region has 17 residues. Here the CDR3 DNA reads TGTGCCAGCAGTTTGACAGGGGGGGCAGTAATCAATCAGCCCCAGCATTTT. This encodes CASSLTGGAVINQPQHF.